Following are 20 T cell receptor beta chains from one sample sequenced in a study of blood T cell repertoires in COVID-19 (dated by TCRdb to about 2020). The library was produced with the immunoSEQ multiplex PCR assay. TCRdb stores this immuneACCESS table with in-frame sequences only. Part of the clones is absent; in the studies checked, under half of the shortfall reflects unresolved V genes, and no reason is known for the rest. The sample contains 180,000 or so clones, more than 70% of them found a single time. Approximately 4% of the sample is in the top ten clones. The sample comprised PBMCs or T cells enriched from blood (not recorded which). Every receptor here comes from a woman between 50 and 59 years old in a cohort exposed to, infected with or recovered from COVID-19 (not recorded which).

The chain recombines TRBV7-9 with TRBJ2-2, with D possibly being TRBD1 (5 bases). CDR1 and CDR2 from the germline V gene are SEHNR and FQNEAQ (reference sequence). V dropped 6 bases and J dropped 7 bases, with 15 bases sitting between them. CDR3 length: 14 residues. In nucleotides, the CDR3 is TGTGCCAGCAGTTTTCAGGGTTCCATCGGGGAGCTGTTTTTT. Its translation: CASSFQGSIGELFF.

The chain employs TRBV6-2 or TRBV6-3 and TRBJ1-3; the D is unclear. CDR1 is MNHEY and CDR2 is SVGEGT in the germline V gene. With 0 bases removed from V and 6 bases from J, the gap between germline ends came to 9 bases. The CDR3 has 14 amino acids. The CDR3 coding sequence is TGTGCCAGCAGTTACTCGGGAGGATCAAACACCATATATTTT. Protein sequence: CASSYSGGSNTIYF.

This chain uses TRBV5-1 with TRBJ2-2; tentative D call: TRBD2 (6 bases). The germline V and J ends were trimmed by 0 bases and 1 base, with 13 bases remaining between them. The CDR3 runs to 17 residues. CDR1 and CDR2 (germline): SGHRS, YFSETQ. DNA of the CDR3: TGCGCCAGCAGCTTGGGGGACTCCGGGTTGAACACCGGGGAGCTGTTTTTT. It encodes CASSLGDSGLNTGELFF.

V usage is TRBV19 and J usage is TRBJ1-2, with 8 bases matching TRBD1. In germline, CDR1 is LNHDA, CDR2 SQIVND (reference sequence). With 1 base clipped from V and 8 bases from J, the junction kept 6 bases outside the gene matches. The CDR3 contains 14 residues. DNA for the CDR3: TGTGCCAGTAGTATAGCTGGGACAGGAGAAGGCTACACCTTC. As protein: CASSIAGTGEGYTF.

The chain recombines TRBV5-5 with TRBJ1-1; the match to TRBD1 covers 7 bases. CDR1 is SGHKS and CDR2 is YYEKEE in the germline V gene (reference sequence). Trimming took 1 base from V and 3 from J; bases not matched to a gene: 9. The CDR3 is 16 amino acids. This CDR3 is CASSLRRQGTYTEAFF. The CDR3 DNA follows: TGTGCCAGCAGCTTGAGGAGACAGGGAACCTACACTGAAGCTTTCTTT.

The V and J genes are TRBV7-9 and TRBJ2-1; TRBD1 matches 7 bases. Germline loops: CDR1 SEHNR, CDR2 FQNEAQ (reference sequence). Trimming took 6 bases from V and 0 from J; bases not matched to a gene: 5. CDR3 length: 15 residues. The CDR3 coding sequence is TGTGCCAGCAGTACAGGGGCCTCCTCCTACAATGAGCAGTTCTTC. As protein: CASSTGASSYNEQFF. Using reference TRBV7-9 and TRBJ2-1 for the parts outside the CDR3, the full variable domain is DTGVSQNPRHKITKRGQNVTFRCDPISEHNRLYWYRQTLGQGPEFLTYFQNEAQLEKSRLLSDRFSAERPKGSFSTLEIQRTEQGDSAMYLCASSTGASSYNEQFFGPGTRLTVL.

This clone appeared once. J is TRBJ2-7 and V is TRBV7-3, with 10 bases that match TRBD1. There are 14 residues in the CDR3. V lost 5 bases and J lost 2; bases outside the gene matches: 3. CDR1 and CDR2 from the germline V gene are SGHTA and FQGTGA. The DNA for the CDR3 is TGTGCCAGCAGCCGGGGGACAGGGGCCTACGAGCAGTACTTC. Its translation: CASSRGTGAYEQYF. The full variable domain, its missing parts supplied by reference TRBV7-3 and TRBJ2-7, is GAGVSQTPSNKVTEKGKYVELRCDPISGHTALYWYRQSLGQGPEFLIYFQGTGAADDSGLPNDRFFAVRPEGSVSTLKIQRTERGDSAVYLCASSRGTGAYEQYFGPGTRLTVT.

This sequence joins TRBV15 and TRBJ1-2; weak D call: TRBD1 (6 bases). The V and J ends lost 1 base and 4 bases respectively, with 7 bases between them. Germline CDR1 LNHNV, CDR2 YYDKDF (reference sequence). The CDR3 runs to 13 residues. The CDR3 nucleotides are TGTGCCACCAGCAGAGGGACAGTCTATGGCTACACCTTC. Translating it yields CATSRGTVYGYTF.

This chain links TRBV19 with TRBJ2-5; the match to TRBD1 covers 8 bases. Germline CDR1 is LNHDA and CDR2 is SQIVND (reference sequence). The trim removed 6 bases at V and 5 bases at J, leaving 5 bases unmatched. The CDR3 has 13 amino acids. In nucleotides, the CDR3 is TGTGCCAGTAGCCCCAGGGGGCTTGAGACCCAGTACTTC. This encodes CASSPRGLETQYF.

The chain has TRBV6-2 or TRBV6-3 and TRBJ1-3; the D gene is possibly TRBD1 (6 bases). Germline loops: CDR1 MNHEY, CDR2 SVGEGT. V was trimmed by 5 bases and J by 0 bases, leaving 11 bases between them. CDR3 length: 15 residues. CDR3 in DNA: TGTGCCAGCAGTACTGACAGGACCTCTGGAAACACCATATATTTT. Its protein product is CASSTDRTSGNTIYF.

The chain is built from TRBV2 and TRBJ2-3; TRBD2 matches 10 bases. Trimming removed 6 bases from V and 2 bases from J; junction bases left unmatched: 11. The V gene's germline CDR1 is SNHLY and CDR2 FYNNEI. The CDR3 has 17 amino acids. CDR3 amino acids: CASRSPSGGSLTDTQYF. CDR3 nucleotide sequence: TGTGCCAGCAGGTCCCCTAGCGGGGGTTCTCTCACAGATACGCAGTATTTT.

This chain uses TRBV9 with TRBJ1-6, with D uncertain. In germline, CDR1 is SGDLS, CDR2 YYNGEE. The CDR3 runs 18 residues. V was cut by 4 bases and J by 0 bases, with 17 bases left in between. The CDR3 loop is CASSSPPGEGSYNSPLHF. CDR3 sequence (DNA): TGTGCCAGCAGCTCGCCCCCGGGAGAGGGCTCCTATAATTCACCCCTCCACTTT. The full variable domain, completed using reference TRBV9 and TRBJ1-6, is DSGVTQTPKHLITATGQRVTLRCSPRSGDLSVYWYQQSLDQGLQFLIQYYNGEERAKGNILERFSAQQFPDLHSELNLSSLELGDSALYFCASSSPPGEGSYNSPLHFGNGTRLTVT.

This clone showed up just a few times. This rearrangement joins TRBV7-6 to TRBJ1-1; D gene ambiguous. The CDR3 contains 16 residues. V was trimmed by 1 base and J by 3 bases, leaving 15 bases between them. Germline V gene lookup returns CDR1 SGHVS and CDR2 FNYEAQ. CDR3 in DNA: TGTGCCAGCAGCTTAGAAGTCCCCGAGGCGGACACTGAAGCTTTCTTT. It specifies CASSLEVPEADTEAFF.

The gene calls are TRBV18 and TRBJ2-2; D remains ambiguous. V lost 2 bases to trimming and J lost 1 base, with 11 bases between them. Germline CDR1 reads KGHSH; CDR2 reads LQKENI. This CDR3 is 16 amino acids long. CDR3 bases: TGTGCCAGCTCACCAGTCTCACAAGAGAACACCGGGGAGCTGTTTTTT. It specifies CASSPVSQENTGELFF.

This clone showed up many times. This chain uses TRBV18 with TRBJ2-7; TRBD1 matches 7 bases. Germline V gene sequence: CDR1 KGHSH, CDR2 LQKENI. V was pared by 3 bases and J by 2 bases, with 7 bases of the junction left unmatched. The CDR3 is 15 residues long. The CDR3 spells CASSPPGQPPYEQYF. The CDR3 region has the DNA TGTGCCAGCTCACCGCCGGGACAGCCCCCCTACGAGCAGTACTTC. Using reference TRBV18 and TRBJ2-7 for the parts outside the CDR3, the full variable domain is NAGVMQNPRHLVRRRGQEARLRCSPMKGHSHVYWYRQLPEEGLKFMVYLQKENIIDESGMPKERFSAEFPKEGPSILRIQQVVRGDSAAYFCASSPPGQPPYEQYFGPGTRLTVT.

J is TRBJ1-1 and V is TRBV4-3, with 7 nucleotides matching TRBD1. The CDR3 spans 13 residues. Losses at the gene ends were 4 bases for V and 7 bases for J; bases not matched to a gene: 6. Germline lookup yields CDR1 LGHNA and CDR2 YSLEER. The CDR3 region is CASSRLTGYEAFF. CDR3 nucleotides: TGCGCCAGCAGCCGGTTGACAGGGTATGAAGCTTTCTTT.

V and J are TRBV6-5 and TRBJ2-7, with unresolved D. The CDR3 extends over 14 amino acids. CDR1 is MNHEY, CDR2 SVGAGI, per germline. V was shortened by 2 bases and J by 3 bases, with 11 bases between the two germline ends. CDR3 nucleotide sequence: TGTGCCAGCAGTTACGGTCAGAACCTCTACGAGCAGTACTTC. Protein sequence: CASSYGQNLYEQYF.

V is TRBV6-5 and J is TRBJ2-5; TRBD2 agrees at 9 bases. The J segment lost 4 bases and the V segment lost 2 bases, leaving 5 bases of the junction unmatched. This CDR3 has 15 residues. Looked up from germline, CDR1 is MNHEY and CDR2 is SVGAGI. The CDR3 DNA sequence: TGTGCCAGCAGTTACGGCGCGGGGGGGCTAGAGACCCAGTACTTC. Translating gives CASSYGAGGLETQYF.

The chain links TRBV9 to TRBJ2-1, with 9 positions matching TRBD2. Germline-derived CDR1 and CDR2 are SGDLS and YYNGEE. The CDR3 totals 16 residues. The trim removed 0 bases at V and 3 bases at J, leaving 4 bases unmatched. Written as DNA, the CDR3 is TGTGCCAGCAGCGTAGAGGGGACTAGCCACTACAATGAGCAGTTCTTC. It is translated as CASSVEGTSHYNEQFF.

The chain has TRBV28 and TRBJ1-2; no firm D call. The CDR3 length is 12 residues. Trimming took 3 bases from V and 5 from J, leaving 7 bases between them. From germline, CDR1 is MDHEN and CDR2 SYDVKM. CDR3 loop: CASSFTGYGYTF. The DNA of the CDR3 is TGTGCCAGCAGTTTTACGGGATATGGCTACACCTTC.